This T cell receptor beta chain was found in a study of blood T cells in healthy people across ages. Notes on the study in general: Compared with aged donors, long-lived donors showed fewer expanded clones, suggesting selection.

Then a second PCR, running about 7 to 11 cycles, was carried out with a sample-barcoded 5' primer and a J-beta primer mix. TCRdb processed the 5' RACE reads anew with MiXCR; each CDR3 protein has one entry. The data contain approximately 690,000 distinct CDR3 sequences, 58% of them singletons. The CDR3 covers 12 residues. The V gene lost 7 bases and the J gene lost 4 bases, with 10 bases spanning the gap. Peripheral blood from each donor was collected in a volume of about 10 milliliters. Comments on this clonotype: Antigen unknown.

The TCR sequence derives from a man aged 55-75 years in good health. Sequencing was done on a sample of blood. This rearrangement joins TRBV12-3 or TRBV12-4 to TRBJ1-2, with D unclear. Here the CDR3 DNA reads TGTGCCAGCATTGATCCGAGCTATGGCTACACCTTC. Residues: CASIDPSYGYTF.